The clone carrying this TCR beta chain occurred a few times. This CDR3 contains 12 residues. V lost 6 bases to trimming and J lost 13 bases, with 13 bases between them. This entry is derived from a study of blood T cells in healthy people across ages. A second PCR, run for roughly 7 to 11 cycles, used a sample-barcoded 5' primer plus a J-beta primer mix. TCRdb used MiXCR to reprocess the 5' RACE reads, holding one entry per CDR3 protein. The sample yields hundreds of thousands of distinct CDR3 sequences, less than 45% seen once. Sequenced: blood. The chain links TRBV12-3 or TRBV12-4 to TRBJ2-6; possible D gene TRBD2, 6 bases. The clonotype was recovered from a man older than 75 in good health. The CDR3 DNA follows: TGTGCCAGCAGGTTCGGGGGTGAAGTCCTGACTTTC. As protein: CASRFGGEVLTF.